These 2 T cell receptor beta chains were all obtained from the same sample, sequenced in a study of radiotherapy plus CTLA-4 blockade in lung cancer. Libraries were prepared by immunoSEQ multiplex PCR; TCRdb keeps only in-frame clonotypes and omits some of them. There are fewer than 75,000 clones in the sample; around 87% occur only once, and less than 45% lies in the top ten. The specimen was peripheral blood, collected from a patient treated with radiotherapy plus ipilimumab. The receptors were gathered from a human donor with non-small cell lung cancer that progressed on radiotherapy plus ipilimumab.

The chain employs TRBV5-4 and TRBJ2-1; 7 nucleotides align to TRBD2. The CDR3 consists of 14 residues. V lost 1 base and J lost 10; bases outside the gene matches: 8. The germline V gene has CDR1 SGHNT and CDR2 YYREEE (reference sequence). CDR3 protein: CASSLFQSGGEQFF. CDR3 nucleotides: TGTGCCAGCAGCTTGTTTCAGTCGGGAGGAGAGCAGTTCTTC.

The CDR3: CATPGQTYGYTF. The CDR3 DNA follows: TGTGCCACCCCGGGACAGACCTATGGCTACACCTTC. The gene calls are TRBV6-6 and TRBJ1-2, with 7 bases lining up with TRBD1. From germline, CDR1 is MNHNY and CDR2 SVGAGI (reference sequence). Losses at the gene ends were 10 bases for V and 4 bases for J; bases not matched to a gene: 6. The CDR3 spans 12 residues.